A single sample is the source of the 13 T cell receptor beta chains below, sequenced in a study of T cells in Graves' hyperthyroidism and ophthalmopathy. What was amplified from RNA transcripts were TCR beta CDR3 regions. TCR CDR3 underwent first-round RT-PCR with the HTBI primer set. One entry per CDR3 protein results from TCRdb running MiXCR on the multiplex PCR reads. The data contain hundreds of thousands of distinct CDR3 sequences, 15% to 20% of them singletons. Input material: blood. The receptors come from a woman under 30 with Graves' ophthalmopathy.

The rearrangement joins TRBV5-5 to TRBJ2-2, with D perhaps matching TRBD1 (6 bases). V lost 0 bases to trimming and J lost 6 bases, with 9 bases between them. The germline V gene encodes CDR1 SGHKS and CDR2 YYEKEE (reference sequence). The CDR3 contains 14 residues. CDR3 sequence reads: CASSLAGAPGELFF. As DNA, the CDR3 is TGTGCCAGCAGCTTGGCAGGGGCCCCCGGGGAGCTGTTTTTT.

This clonotype has at least ten counts. In nucleotides, the CDR3 is TGTGCCAGCAGCTTAACCCAGGGACCATACTACGAGCAGTACTTC. It specifies CASSLTQGPYYEQYF. The rearrangement links TRBV7-9 to TRBJ2-7; D possibly uses TRBD1 or TRBD2 (5 bases each). Deletions cut 2 bases from V and 3 bases from J, with 14 bases between. This CDR3 region has 15 residues. Germline loops: CDR1 SEHNR, CDR2 FQNEAQ (reference sequence). The whole variable domain, remainder taken from reference TRBV7-9 and TRBJ2-7, is DTGVSQNPRHKITKRGQNVTFRCDPISEHNRLYWYRQTLGQGPEFLTYFQNEAQLEKSRLLSDRFSAERPKGSFSTLEIQRTEQGDSAMYLCASSLTQGPYYEQYFGPGTRLTVT.

The chain links TRBV6-6 to TRBJ1-2; 9 nucleotides match TRBD1. In germline, CDR1 is MNHNY, CDR2 SVGAGI (reference sequence). CDR3 length equals 16 residues. V lost 0 bases and J lost 5; bases outside the gene matches: 7. CDR3 nucleotide sequence: TGTGCCAGCAGTTACTCGATTCCAGACAGGGGGTATGGCTACACCTTC. Its protein product is CASSYSIPDRGYGYTF.

This clonotype was seen repeatedly, ten times or more. The chain joins TRBV12-5 to TRBJ1-1; D gene unclear. This CDR3 region has 13 residues. Germline CDR1 and CDR2: LGHNT and FRNRAP. V was cut by 7 bases and J by 0 bases, with 9 bases left in between. The CDR3 protein is CASVGDLNTEAFF. The CDR3, as DNA: TGTGCTAGTGTCGGGGATTTGAACACTGAAGCTTTCTTT.

This clonotype was seen a handful of times. The chain combines TRBV15 with TRBJ2-7, with TRBD2 matching over 9 bases. CDR3 length: 15 amino acids. Germline CDR1 reads LNHNV; CDR2 reads YYDKDF (reference sequence). Trimming removed 1 base from V and 2 bases from J; junction bases left unmatched: 3. CDR3 amino acids: CATSRATSGAYEQYF. Written as DNA, the CDR3 is TGTGCCACCAGCAGAGCGACTAGCGGAGCCTACGAGCAGTACTTC.

The chain is built from TRBV7-3 and TRBJ2-6, with no clear D. Germline V lookup: CDR1 SGHTA, CDR2 FQGTGA. V gave up 5 bases and J gave up 1 base, with 12 bases separating them. CDR3 size: 16 residues. The CDR3: CASSPSWGSGANVLTF. CDR3 nucleotides: TGTGCCAGCAGCCCCTCGTGGGGTTCTGGGGCCAACGTCCTGACTTTC. Full variable domain (remainder filled in from reference TRBV7-3 and TRBJ2-6): GAGVSQTPSNKVTEKGKYVELRCDPISGHTALYWYRQSLGQGPEFLIYFQGTGAADDSGLPNDRFFAVRPEGSVSTLKIQRTERGDSAVYLCASSPSWGSGANVLTFGAGSRLTVL.

CDR3 in DNA: TGTGCCAGCAGCCAAGCTCTTGACCCTCGCTTTGGTACGCAGTATTTT. Its protein product is CASSQALDPRFGTQYF. The chain combines TRBV16 with TRBJ2-3; the D is unclear. CDR1 and CDR2 from the germline V gene are KGHSY and FQNENV. Trimming removed 2 bases at V and 8 bases at J, with 20 bases between. This CDR3 is built from 16 residues.

This clonotype was counted between two and nine times. This chain uses TRBV20-1 with TRBJ1-6; 9 nucleotides agree with TRBD1. The J segment lost 4 bases and the V segment lost 5 bases, leaving 6 bases of the junction unmatched. This CDR3 contains 15 residues. Germline CDR1 and CDR2: DFQATT and SNEGSKA (reference sequence). The CDR3 nucleotides read TGCAGTGCTTTGACCGGGACAGGGTATAATTCACCCCTCCACTTT. It translates to CSALTGTGYNSPLHF.

V usage is TRBV7-8 and J usage is TRBJ2-3, with TRBD2 matching over 9 bases. CDR1 is SGHVS, CDR2 FQNEAQ, per germline. V dropped 3 bases and J dropped 5; count of bases not matched to a gene: 9. This CDR3 is 16 amino acids long. CDR3 DNA sequence: TGTGCCAGCAGCTTTTTGGTTAGCGGGAGTGTAGATACGCAGTATTTT. This encodes CASSFLVSGSVDTQYF.

The CDR3: CASSYRAWEPQHF. The DNA of the CDR3 is TGTGCCAGCAGTTATAGGGCTTGGGAGCCCCAGCATTTT. V gene TRBV12-3 or TRBV12-4 combines with J gene TRBJ1-5; D gene uncertain. CDR3 length: 13 residues. Trimming took off 4 bases at V and 8 bases at J, with 12 bases between the two ends.

This clonotype came up many times. The rearrangement links TRBV20-1 to TRBJ2-1; D perhaps matches TRBD2 (6 bases). Germline loops: CDR1 DFQATT, CDR2 SNEGSKA (reference sequence). The CDR3 loop spans 10 amino acids. The germline V and J ends were trimmed by 6 bases and 13 bases, with 13 bases remaining between them. CDR3 in amino acids: CSAARDSQFF. The CDR3 DNA follows: TGCAGTGCGGCCCGGGACTCACAGTTCTTC.

This clonotype was recorded at least ten times. The rearrangement links TRBV27 to TRBJ1-1, with D hard to call. The V gene lost 7 bases and the J gene lost 0 bases, with 18 bases spanning the gap. CDR1 MNHEY and CDR2 SMNVEV come from the germline V gene (reference sequence). The CDR3 totals 16 residues. CDR3 in amino acids: CASNTRPVSMNTEAFF. CDR3 sequence (DNA): TGTGCCAGCAACACACGACCAGTTAGTATGAACACTGAAGCTTTCTTT.

This chain links TRBV19 with TRBJ2-7, with D perhaps assigned TRBD1 or TRBD2 (5 bases each). Per germline, CDR1 LNHDA and CDR2 SQIVND (reference sequence). The CDR3 runs 11 residues. V dropped 10 bases and J dropped 7 bases, with 14 bases sitting between them. The CDR3 coding sequence is TGTGCCACCGGGACGCGCAGAGAGCAGTACTTC. Its translation is CATGTRREQYF.